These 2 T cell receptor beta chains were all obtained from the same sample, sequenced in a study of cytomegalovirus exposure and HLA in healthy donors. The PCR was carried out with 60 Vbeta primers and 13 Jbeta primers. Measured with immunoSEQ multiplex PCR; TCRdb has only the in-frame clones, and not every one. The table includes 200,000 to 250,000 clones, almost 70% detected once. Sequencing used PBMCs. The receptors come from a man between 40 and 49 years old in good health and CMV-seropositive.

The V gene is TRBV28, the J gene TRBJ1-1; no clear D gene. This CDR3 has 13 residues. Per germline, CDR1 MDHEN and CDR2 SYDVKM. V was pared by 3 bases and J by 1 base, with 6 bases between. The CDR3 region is CASSFPGNTEAFF. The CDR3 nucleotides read TGTGCCAGCAGTTTTCCGGGGAACACTGAAGCTTTCTTT.

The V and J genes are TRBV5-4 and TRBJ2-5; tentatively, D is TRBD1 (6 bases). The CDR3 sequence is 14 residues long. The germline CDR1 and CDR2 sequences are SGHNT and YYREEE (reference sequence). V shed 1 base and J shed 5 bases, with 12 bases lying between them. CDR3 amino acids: CASSLYQGYETQYF. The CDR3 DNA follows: TGTGCCAGCAGCTTGTACCAGGGGTACGAGACCCAGTACTTC.